Listed here are 15 T cell receptor beta chains from one sample, sequenced in a study of spatial heterogeneity in lung cancer. As to time point: sample taken at primary tumor resection. A single record per CDR3 protein comes from TCRdb applying MiXCR to the 5' RACE reads. Here the sample spans tens of thousands of distinct CDR3 sequences, more than 15% being singletons. General study findings and limits: Counts of expanded alpha and beta TCRs within tumors tracked the tumor nonsynonymous mutation count.

These receptors lack a known antigen. The sample here was lung tumor tissue, taken at surgery. The source is a female donor with early-stage non-small cell lung cancer.

Ten or more counts support this clonotype. The chain employs TRBV11-2 and TRBJ2-5; 13 positions agree with TRBD2. The V and J ends lost 3 bases and 4 bases, in that order; junction bases with no gene match: 14. The CDR3 is made up of 19 amino acids. CDR1 is SGHAT and CDR2 is FQNNGV in the germline V gene. The CDR3 DNA reads as TGTGCCAGCAGCTTTTCGGGGTGGACTAGCGGGAGATATCGAGAGACCCAGTACTTC. Its protein is CASSFSGWTSGRYRETQYF. Full variable domain (remainder filled in from reference TRBV11-2 and TRBJ2-5): EAGVAQSPRYKIIEKRQSVAFWCNPISGHATLYWYQQILGQGPKLLIQFQNNGVVDDSQLPKDRFSAERLKGVDSTLKIQPAKLEDSAVYLCASSFSGWTSGRYRETQYFGPGTRLLVL.

At least ten counts were recorded for this clonotype. The gene calls are TRBV6-1 and TRBJ2-3; D gene uncertain. CDR3 length: 12 amino acids. V was shortened by 8 bases and J by 5 bases, with 11 bases between the two germline ends. CDR1 MNHNS and CDR2 SASEGT come from the germline V gene. In nucleotides, the CDR3 is TGTGCCAGCCATTTAAGGCAAGATACGCAGTATTTT. This translates into CASHLRQDTQYF.

This clonotype has ten or more counts. The rearrangement links TRBV18 to TRBJ2-1; D might be TRBD2 (6 bases). The CDR3 extends over 13 amino acids. Germline assignment: CDR1 KGHSH and CDR2 LQKENI. V was trimmed by 0 bases and J by 15 bases, leaving 15 bases between them. CDR3 protein: CASSPPGVGDSFF. In DNA, the CDR3 is TGTGCCAGCTCACCACCAGGCGTAGGGGACTCGTTCTTC.

This clonotype was seen repeatedly, ten times or more. The genes are TRBV29-1 and TRBJ2-2; D unresolved. This CDR3 has 12 amino acids. V lost 6 bases, J lost 7 bases, and 12 bases lay in between. Germline V gene data show CDR1 as SQVTM and CDR2 as ANQGSEA. CDR3: CSVRPTGGELFF. For the CDR3, the DNA is TGCAGCGTGAGACCCACCGGCGGGGAGCTGTTTTTT.

This clonotype was detected many times. The chain is built from TRBV5-1 and TRBJ2-3, with no clear D. Germline V lookup: CDR1 SGHRS, CDR2 YFSETQ. The CDR3 consists of 16 residues. Trimming took off 5 bases at V and 2 bases at J, with 18 bases between the two ends. The CDR3 reads CASRNDGLSTTDTQYF. The DNA of the CDR3 is TGCGCCAGCAGGAATGACGGCCTATCCACCACAGATACGCAGTATTTT.

The chain carries TRBV24-1 and TRBJ2-6; D not certain. The V and J ends lost 4 bases and 0 bases respectively, with 6 bases between them. This CDR3 is 15 amino acids long. Germline V gene sequence: CDR1 KGHDR, CDR2 SFDVKD. The CDR3 nucleotides are TGTGCCACCAGTGAGGTCAGCTCTGGGGCCAACGTCCTGACTTTC. This encodes CATSEVSSGANVLTF.

In its sample, this clonotype was seen many times. The rearrangement links TRBV10-3 to TRBJ2-3; the match to TRBD2 covers 7 bases. The germline V gene encodes CDR1 ENHRY and CDR2 SYGVKD. Trimming cost V 7 bases and J 4 bases; bases outside gene matches: 11. CDR3 length: 15 amino acids. CDR3 coding DNA: TGTGCCATCAACTCAGAGCGGGACGGGGCAGATACGCAGTATTTT. It codes for CAINSERDGADTQYF.

This clonotype showed up many times. The chain recombines TRBV29-1 with TRBJ2-1; 9 bases line up with TRBD2. V dropped 4 bases and J dropped 7; count of bases not matched to a gene: 5. CDR3 size: 13 residues. CDR1 is SQVTM, CDR2 ANQGSEA, per germline. CDR3 in amino acids: CSVGTSGWNEQFF. CDR3 DNA sequence: TGCAGCGTTGGAACTAGCGGGTGGAATGAGCAGTTCTTC.

This clonotype was counted at least ten times. The chain has TRBV20-1 and TRBJ2-1; TRBD2 might be the D (6 bases). Germline V gene lookup returns CDR1 DFQATT and CDR2 SNEGSKA (reference sequence). V gave up 1 base and J gave up 0 bases, with 13 bases separating them. CDR3 size: 16 residues. The CDR3 bases are TGCAGTGCTAGAGGTGAAGTGGGGGGCTCCTACAATGAGCAGTTCTTC. Translating it yields CSARGEVGGSYNEQFF.

There are a few counts of this clonotype. The chain recombines TRBV7-3 with TRBJ2-3, with D perhaps matching TRBD2 (6 bases). Germline CDR1 reads SGHTA; CDR2 reads FQGTGA. V was trimmed by 5 bases and J by 4 bases, leaving 13 bases between them. This CDR3 has 14 residues. The DNA for the CDR3 is TGTGCCAGCAGCCCCAGACTAGATTCAGATACGCAGTATTTT. It translates to CASSPRLDSDTQYF.

This clonotype was detected ten times or more. CDR3 nucleotide sequence: TGCGCCAGCAGCCAAGACTGGGGCCAAGAGACCCAGTACTTC. Protein product: CASSQDWGQETQYF. The chain employs TRBV4-3 and TRBJ2-5; D unclear. Per the germline V gene, CDR1 is LGHNA and CDR2 is YSLEER. V lost 0 bases to trimming and J lost 1 base, with 6 bases between them. This CDR3 has 14 amino acids.

This clonotype was seen a few times. The V call is TRBV7-2, the J call TRBJ2-2; TRBD2 agrees at 14 bases. The V segment lost 5 bases and the J segment 4 bases; nucleotides outside the gene matches: 9. This CDR3 has 18 residues. Germline CDR1 reads SGHTA; CDR2 reads FQGNSA. The CDR3 loop reads CASSDGLAGGLRTGELFF. The CDR3 DNA reads as TGTGCCAGCAGCGACGGACTAGCGGGGGGTTTACGCACCGGGGAGCTGTTTTTT.

The rearrangement links TRBV5-1 to TRBJ2-7, with D perhaps TRBD2 (5 bases). Trimming removed 4 bases from V and 4 bases from J, with 18 bases in between. The CDR3 sequence is 15 residues long. Germline CDR1 reads SGHRS; CDR2 reads YFSETQ. CDR3 loop: CASSPTGPGNYEQYF. CDR3 nucleotides: TGCGCCAGCAGCCCAACCGGACCGGGAAATTACGAGCAGTACTTC. The variable domain in full, with the rest retrieved from reference TRBV5-1 and TRBJ2-7, is KAGVTQTPRYLIKTRGQQVTLSCSPISGHRSVSWYQQTPGQGLQFLFEYFSETQRNKGNFPGRFSGRQFSNSRSEMNVSTLELGDSALYLCASSPTGPGNYEQYFGPGTRLTVT.

This clonotype was counted at least ten times. The chain couples TRBV20-1 to TRBJ1-2; 7 bases are a match to TRBD1. Trimming cost V 0 bases and J 4 bases; bases outside gene matches: 8. Germline CDR1 reads DFQATT; CDR2 reads SNEGSKA (reference sequence). This CDR3 spans 15 amino acids. The CDR3 spells CSARDREQGFYGYTF. The CDR3 DNA sequence: TGCAGTGCTAGAGATCGTGAACAGGGGTTCTATGGCTACACCTTC.

This clonotype was seen at least ten times. The chain uses TRBV10-3 and TRBJ2-1, with D tentatively TRBD1 (6 bases). Germline assignment: CDR1 ENHRY and CDR2 SYGVKD. This CDR3 has 15 residues. V lost 6 bases to trimming and J lost 6 bases, with 18 bases between them. CDR3 sequence: CAISGRGVVINEQFF. Here the CDR3 DNA reads TGTGCCATCAGCGGCAGGGGAGTAGTGATCAATGAGCAGTTCTTC.